A single count supports the clone carrying this T cell receptor beta chain. The sample comes from a study of shared clonotypes between healthy human individuals. The protocol was immunoSEQ multiplex PCR, while the TCRdb copy is restricted to in-frame clones and leaves out a portion. The table has fewer than 1.8 million clones, approximately 98.5% seen once. The CDR3 covers 15 residues. Germline loops: CDR1 SGHTA, CDR2 FQGNSA. Trimming took off 2 bases at V and 5 bases at J, with 13 bases between the two ends. The TCR was taken from a man aged 30 to 45 in good health. The sequenced sample consisted of naive CD4+ T cells sorted from blood. Described subset: CD45RA+ positively selected. This chain uses TRBV7-2 with TRBJ2-1; D is unresolved. The CDR3 loop reads CASSLRWAENNEQFF. Written as DNA, the CDR3 is TGTGCCAGCAGCTTACGGTGGGCGGAAAACAATGAGCAGTTCTTC.